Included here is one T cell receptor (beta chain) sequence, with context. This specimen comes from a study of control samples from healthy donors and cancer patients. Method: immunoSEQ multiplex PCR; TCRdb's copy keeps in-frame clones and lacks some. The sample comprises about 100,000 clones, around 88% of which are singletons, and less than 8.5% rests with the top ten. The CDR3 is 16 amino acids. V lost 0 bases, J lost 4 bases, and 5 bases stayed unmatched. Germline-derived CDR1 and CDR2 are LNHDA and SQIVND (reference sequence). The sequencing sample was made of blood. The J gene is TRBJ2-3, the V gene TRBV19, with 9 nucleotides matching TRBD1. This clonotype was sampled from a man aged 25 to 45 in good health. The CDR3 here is CASSIDTGGGSDTQYF. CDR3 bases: TGTGCCAGTAGTATAGATACAGGGGGCGGGTCAGATACGCAGTATTTT.